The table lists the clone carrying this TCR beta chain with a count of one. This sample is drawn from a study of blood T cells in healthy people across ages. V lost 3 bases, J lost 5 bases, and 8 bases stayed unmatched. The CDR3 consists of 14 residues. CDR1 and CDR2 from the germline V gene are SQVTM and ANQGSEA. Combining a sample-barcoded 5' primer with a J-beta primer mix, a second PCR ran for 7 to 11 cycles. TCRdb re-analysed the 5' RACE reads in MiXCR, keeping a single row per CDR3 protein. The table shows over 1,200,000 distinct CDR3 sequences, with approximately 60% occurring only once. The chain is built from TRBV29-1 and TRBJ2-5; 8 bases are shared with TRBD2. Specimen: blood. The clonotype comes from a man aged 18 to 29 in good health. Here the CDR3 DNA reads TGCAGCGTTGATCTCCGGGAGGGCCGGGAGACCCAGTACTTC. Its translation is CSVDLREGRETQYF.